This TCR beta chain was documented in a study of T cells in Graves' hyperthyroidism and ophthalmopathy. The study's findings and limits: Ophthalmopathy, as predicted by the model, came a median 6.5 months after the prediction.

RNA transcripts were the template for amplifying TCR beta CDR3 regions. The HTBI primer set served for first-round RT-PCR of the TCR CDR3. One entry per CDR3 protein results from TCRdb running MiXCR on the multiplex PCR reads. The repertoire includes 300,000 to 500,000 distinct CDR3 sequences, around an eighth of them detected once, and around 30% sits in the top ten. This clonotype occurred many times. Its antigen remains unknown. V shed 6 bases, J shed 0 bases, and the junction held 6 bases outside the gene matches. Germline CDR1 DFQATT, CDR2 SNEGSKA (reference sequence). The length of the CDR3 is 14 residues. Each 10 ml fresh peripheral blood draw supplied the PBMCs.

Sequencing was performed on blood. J is TRBJ1-1 and V is TRBV20-1; 8 nucleotides match TRBD1. The source of this sequence is a man between 45 and 60 years old with Graves' ophthalmopathy. CDR3 DNA: TGCAGTGCCCGGGACAGGCCCATGAACACTGAAGCTTTCTTT. Its protein is CSARDRPMNTEAFF.